The clone carrying this T cell receptor beta chain showed up many times. Its antigen is currently unknown. The CDR3 is made up of 12 amino acids. V lost 5 bases, J lost 5 bases, and 9 bases lay in between. The germline gives CDR1 SGHTA, CDR2 FQGNSA. The data originate from a study of T cells in Graves' hyperthyroidism and ophthalmopathy. In the study overall: Peripheral blood collection took place at initial diagnosis, before any treatment.

Exclusions: uncontrolled infection, other autoimmune disease, pregnancy, lactation. About 10 ml of fresh peripheral blood supplied the PBMCs. Study-level results: Most clonotypes that expanded in the thyroid above 0.001 also showed up in blood.

Amplification yielded TCR beta CDR3 regions, with RNA transcripts as the source. Primed by the HTBI set, a first-round RT-PCR was run on the TCR CDR3. Using its own MiXCR run on the multiplex PCR reads, TCRdb lists one record per CDR3 protein. This table holds roughly 500,000 distinct CDR3 sequences, approximately 14% found once. Material for sequencing was blood. The V and J genes are TRBV7-2 and TRBJ2-5; D is unresolved. This sequence was found in a woman aged 25 to 39 with Graves' hyperthyroidism that later progressed to Graves' ophthalmopathy. The CDR3 DNA reads TGTGCCAGCAGCCACAATTGGGAGACCCAGTACTTC. It yields the protein CASSHNWETQYF.